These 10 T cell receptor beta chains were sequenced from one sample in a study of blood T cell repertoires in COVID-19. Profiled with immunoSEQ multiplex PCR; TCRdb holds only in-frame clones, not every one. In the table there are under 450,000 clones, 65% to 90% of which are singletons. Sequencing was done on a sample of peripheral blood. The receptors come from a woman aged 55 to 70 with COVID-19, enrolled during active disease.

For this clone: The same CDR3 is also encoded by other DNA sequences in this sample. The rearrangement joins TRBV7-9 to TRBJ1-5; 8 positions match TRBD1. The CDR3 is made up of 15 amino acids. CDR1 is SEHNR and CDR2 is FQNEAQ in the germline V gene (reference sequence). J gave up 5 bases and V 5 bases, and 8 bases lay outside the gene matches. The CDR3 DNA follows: TGTGCCAGCAGCCCGACAGGGGCGGGGGATCAGCCCCAGCATTTT. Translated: CASSPTGAGDQPQHF.

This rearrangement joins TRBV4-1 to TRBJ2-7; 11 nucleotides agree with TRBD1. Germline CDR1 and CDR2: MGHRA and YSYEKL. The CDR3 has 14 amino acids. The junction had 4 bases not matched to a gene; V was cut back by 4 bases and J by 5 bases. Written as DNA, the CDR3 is TGCGCCAGCAGCCGTGGACAGGGGGCTCACGAGCAGTACTTC. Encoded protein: CASSRGQGAHEQYF.

CDR3 protein: CASSQRQGKDGYTF. The CDR3 DNA sequence: TGTGCCAGCTCTCAACGACAGGGGAAGGATGGCTACACCTTC. The chain uses TRBV18 and TRBJ1-2, with 8 bases identical to TRBD1. This CDR3 comprises 14 residues. The junction had 9 bases not matched to a gene; V was cut back by 6 bases and J by 6 bases. Germline V lookup: CDR1 KGHSH, CDR2 LQKENI.

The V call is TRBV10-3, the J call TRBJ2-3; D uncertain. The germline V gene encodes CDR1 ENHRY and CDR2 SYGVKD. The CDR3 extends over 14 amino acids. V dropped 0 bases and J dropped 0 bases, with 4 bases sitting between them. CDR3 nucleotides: TGTGCCATCAGTGAGTCGAGGAGCACAGATACGCAGTATTTT. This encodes CAISESRSTDTQYF.

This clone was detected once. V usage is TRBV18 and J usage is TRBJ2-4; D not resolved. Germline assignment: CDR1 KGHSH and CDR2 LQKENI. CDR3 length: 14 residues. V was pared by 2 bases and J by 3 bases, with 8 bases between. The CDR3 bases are TGTGCCAGCTCACCAGTCCCAGGCAAAAACATTCAGTACTTC. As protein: CASSPVPGKNIQYF.

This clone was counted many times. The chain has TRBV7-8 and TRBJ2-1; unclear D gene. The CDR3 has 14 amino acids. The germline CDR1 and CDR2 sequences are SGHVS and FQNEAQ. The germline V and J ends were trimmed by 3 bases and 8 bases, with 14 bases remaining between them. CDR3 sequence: CASSLPSTRDEQFF. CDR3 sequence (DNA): TGTGCCAGCAGCTTGCCCTCTACTCGGGATGAGCAGTTCTTC.

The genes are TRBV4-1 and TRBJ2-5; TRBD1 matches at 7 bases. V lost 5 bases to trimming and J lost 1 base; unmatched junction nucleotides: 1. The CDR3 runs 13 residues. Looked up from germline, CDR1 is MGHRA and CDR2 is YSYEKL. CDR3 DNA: TGCGCCAGCAGCTGGGACAGCCAAGAGACCCAGTACTTC. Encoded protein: CASSWDSQETQYF.

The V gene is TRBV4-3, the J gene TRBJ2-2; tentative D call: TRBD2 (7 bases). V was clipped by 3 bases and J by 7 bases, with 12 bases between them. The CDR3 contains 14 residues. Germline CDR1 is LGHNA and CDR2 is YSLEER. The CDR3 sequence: CASSHWGGGGELFF. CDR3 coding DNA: TGCGCCAGCAGCCACTGGGGGGGCGGCGGGGAGCTGTTTTTT.

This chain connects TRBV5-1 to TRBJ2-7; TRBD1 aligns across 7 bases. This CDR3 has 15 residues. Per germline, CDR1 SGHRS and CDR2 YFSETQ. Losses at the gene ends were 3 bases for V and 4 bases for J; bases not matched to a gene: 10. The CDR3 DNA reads TGCGCCAGCAGCTCATGGGACAGTTTACGATACGAGCAGTACTTC. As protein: CASSSWDSLRYEQYF.

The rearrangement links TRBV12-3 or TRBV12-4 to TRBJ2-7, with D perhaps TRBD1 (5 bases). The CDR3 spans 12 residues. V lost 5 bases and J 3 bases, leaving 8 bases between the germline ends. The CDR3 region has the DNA TGTGCCAGCAGTCCAGGGTTCTACGAGCAGTACTTC. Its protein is CASSPGFYEQYF.